This TCR beta chain was observed in a study of shared clonotypes between healthy human individuals. Looking at the study overall: Per-donor plates numbered three CD4 naive, three CD4 memory, two CD8 naive and one CD8 memory.

The CDR3 is made up of 16 amino acids. Germline assignment: CDR1 MDHEN and CDR2 SYDVKM. V lost 6 bases and J 4 bases, leaving 21 bases between the germline ends. As originally analysed: ImmunoSEQ junction-only sequences lacked quality scores, so their filtering differed. Here immunoSEQ multiplex PCR was the method, and the copy in TCRdb shows in-frame clones only, minus some. The V and J calls and clone size come from that table; D and trimming were worked out from the DNA. The sample records about 2.4 million clones, roughly 93% being singletons. The TCR sequence derives from a man aged 18-30 years in good health. Some clones in this sample may be carry-over from other donors' samples. The specimen was naive CD4+ T cells from PBMCs. Subset given: CD45RA+ positively selected. The chain couples TRBV28 to TRBJ1-2, with D maybe TRBD1 (6 bases). The CDR3 sequence: CASRLPGVAGLYGYTF. CDR3 nucleotide sequence: TGTGCCAGCAGGCTACCAGGGGTCGCGGGCCTCTATGGCTACACCTTC.